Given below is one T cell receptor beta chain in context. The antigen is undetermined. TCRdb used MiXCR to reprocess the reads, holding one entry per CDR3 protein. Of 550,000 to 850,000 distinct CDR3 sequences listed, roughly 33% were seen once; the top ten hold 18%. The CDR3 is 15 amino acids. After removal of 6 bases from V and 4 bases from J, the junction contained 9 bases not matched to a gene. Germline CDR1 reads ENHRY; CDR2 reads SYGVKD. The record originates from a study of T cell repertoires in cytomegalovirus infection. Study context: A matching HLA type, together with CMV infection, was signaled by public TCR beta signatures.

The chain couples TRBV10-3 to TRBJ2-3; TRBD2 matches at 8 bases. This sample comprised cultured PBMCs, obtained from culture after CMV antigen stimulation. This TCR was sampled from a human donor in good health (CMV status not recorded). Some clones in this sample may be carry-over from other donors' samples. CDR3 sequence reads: CAIRQRGSSSDTQYF. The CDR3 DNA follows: TGTGCCATCAGGCAGCGGGGGTCGTCATCAGATACGCAGTATTTT.